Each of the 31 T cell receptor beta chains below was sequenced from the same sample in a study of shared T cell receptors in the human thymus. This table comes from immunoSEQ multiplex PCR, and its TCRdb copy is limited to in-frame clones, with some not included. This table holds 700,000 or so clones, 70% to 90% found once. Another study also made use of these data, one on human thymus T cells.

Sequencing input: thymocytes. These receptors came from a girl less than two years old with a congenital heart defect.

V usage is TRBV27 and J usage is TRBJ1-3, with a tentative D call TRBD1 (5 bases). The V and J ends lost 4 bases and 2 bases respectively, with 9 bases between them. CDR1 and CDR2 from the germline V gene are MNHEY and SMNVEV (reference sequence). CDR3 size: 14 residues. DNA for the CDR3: TGTGCCAGCAGTTCCTTAGGGGCTGGAAACACCATATATTTT. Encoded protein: CASSSLGAGNTIYF.

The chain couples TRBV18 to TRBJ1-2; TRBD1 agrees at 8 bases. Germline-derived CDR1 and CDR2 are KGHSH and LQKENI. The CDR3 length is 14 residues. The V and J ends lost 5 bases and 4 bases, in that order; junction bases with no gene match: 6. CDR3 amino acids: CASSNRGCCYGYTF. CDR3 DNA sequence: TGTGCCAGCTCAAACAGGGGGTGTTGCTATGGCTACACCTTC.

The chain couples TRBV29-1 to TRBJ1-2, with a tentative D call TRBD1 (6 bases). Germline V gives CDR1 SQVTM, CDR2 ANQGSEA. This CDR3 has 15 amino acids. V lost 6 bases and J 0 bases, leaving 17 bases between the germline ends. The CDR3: CSVDSLNIPNYGYTF. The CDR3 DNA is TGCAGCGTGGACAGTCTCAATATACCTAACTATGGCTACACCTTC.

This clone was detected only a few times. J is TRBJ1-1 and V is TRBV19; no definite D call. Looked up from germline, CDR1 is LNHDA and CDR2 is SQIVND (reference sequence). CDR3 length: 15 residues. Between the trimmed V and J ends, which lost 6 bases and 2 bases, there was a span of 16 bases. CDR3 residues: CASRTAPETNTEAFF. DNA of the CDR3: TGTGCCAGTAGGACCGCCCCAGAGACTAACACTGAAGCTTTCTTT.

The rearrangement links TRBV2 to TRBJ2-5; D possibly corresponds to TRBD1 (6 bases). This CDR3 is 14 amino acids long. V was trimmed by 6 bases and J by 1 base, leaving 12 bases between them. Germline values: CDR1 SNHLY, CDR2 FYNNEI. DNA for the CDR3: TGTGCCAGCAGAGAACGACAGGCCCAAGAGACCCAGTACTTC. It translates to CASRERQAQETQYF.

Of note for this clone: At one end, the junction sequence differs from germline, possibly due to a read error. This CDR3 reads CSARDGGRYF. The CDR3 DNA reads as TGCAGTGCTCGAGACGGGGGAAGGTACTTC. V gene TRBV20-1 combines with J gene TRBJ2-5, with D perhaps matching TRBD2 (6 bases). The CDR3 runs 10 residues. Germline CDR1 reads DFQATT; CDR2 reads SNEGSKA (reference sequence).

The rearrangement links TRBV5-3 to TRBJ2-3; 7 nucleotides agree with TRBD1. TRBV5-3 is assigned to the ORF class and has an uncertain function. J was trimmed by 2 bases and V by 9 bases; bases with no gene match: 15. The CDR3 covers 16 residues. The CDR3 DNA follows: TGTGCCAACCTGAACCGCCGGGACAGCCTCACAGATACGCAGTATTTT. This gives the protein CANLNRRDSLTDTQYF.

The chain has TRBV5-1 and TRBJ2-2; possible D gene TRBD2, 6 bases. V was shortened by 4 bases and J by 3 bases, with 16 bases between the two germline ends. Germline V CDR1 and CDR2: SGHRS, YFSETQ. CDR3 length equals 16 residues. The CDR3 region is CASSPSGGADTGELFF. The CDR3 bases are TGCGCCAGCAGCCCGAGCGGAGGGGCCGACACCGGGGAGCTGTTTTTT.

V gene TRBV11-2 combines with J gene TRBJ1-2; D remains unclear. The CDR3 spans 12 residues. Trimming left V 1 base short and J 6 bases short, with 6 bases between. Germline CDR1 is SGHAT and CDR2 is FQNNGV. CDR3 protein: CASSLGGNGYTF. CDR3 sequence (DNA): TGTGCCAGCAGCTTAGGAGGGAATGGCTACACCTTC.

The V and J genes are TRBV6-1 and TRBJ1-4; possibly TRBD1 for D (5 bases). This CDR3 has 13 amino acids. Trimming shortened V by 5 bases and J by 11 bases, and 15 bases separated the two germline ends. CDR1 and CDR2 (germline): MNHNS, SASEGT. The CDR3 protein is CASSLHRGGKLFF. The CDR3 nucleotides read TGTGCCAGCAGTCTTCACCGGGGGGGGAAACTGTTTTTT.

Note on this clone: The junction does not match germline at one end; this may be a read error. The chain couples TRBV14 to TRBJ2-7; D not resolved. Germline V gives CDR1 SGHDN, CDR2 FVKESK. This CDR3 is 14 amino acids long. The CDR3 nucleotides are TGTGCCAGCAGCCAAAGCTCCCGATCCTGCGAGCAGTACTTC. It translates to CASSQSSRSCEQYF.

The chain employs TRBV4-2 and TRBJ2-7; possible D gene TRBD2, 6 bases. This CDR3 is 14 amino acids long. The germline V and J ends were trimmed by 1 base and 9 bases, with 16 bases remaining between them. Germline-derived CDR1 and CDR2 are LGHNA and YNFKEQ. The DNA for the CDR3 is TGTGCCAGCAGCCAAGGGGCAGGGACTCGGGGGCAGTACTTC. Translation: CASSQGAGTRGQYF.

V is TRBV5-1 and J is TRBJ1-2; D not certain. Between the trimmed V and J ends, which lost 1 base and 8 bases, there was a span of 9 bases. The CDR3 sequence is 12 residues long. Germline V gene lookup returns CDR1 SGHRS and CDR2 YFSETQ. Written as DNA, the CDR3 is TGCGCCAGCAGCTTGTTCGCGGGCGGCTACACCTTC. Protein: CASSLFAGGYTF.

The CDR3 nucleotides read TGTGCCAGCAGCTTGTCGACTAGCGTCGTCCACGAGCAGTACTTC. Translated, it gives CASSLSTSVVHEQYF. This chain links TRBV7-6 with TRBJ2-7, with 8 bases aligning to TRBD2. V shed 3 bases, J shed 5 bases, and the junction held 9 bases outside the gene matches. The germline V gene encodes CDR1 SGHVS and CDR2 FNYEAQ. The CDR3 has 15 residues.

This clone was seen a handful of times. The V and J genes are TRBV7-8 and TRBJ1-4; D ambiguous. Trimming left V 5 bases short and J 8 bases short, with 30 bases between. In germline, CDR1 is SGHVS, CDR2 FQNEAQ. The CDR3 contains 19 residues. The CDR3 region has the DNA TGTGCCAGCAGCGAAAAGGCGTCCTTTTACCAGCAGGTGTGGGAAAAACTGTTTTTT. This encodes CASSEKASFYQQVWEKLFF.

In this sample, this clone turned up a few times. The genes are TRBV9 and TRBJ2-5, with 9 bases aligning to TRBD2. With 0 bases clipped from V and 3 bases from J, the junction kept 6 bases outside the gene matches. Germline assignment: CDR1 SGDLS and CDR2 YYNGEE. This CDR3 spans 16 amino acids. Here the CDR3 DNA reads TGTGCCAGCAGCGTAGACGAGGCGGGGGGGGAAGAGACCCAGTACTTC. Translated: CASSVDEAGGEETQYF.

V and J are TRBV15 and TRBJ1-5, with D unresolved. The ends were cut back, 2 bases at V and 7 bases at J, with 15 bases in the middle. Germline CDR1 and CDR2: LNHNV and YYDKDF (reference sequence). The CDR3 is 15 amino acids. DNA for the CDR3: TGTGCCACCAGCAGATCCGAAACAATTTTGCAGCCCCAGCATTTT. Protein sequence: CATSRSETILQPQHF.

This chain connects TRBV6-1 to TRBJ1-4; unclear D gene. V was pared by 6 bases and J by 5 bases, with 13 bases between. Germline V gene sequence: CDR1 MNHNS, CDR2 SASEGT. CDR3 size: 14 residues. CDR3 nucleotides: TGTGCCAGCAGCCTGGCGGGCCCCAATGAAAAACTGTTTTTT. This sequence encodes CASSLAGPNEKLFF.

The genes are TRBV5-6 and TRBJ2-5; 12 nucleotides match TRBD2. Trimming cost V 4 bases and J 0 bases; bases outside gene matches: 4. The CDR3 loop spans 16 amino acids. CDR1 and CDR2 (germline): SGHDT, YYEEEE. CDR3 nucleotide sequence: TGTGCCAGCAGCACTACTAGCGGGGGGAACCAAGAGACCCAGTACTTC. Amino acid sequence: CASSTTSGGNQETQYF. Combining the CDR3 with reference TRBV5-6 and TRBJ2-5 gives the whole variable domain DAGVTQSPTHLIKTRGQQVTLRCSPKSGHDTVSWYQQALGQGPQFIFQYYEEEERQRGNFPDRFSGHQFPNYSSELNVNALLLGDSALYLCASSTTSGGNQETQYFGPGTRLLVL.

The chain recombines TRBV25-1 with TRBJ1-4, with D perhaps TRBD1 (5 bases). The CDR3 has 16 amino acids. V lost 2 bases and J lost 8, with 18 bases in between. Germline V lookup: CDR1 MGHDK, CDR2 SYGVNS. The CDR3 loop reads CASSETQTEYAEKLFF. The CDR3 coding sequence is TGTGCCAGCAGTGAAACCCAGACAGAATACGCCGAAAAACTGTTTTTT. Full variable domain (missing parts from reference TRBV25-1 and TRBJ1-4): EADIYQTPRYLVIGTGKKITLECSQTMGHDKMYWYQQDPGMELHLIHYSYGVNSTEKGDLSSESTVSRIRTEHFPLTLESARPSHTSQYLCASSETQTEYAEKLFFGSGTQLSVL.

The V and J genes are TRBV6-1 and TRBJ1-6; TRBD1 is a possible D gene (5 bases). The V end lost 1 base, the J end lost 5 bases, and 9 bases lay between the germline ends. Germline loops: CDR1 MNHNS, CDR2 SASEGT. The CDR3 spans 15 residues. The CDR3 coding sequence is TGTGCCAGCAGTGAAGAGGGCAGGGATAATTCACCCCTCCACTTT. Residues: CASSEEGRDNSPLHF.

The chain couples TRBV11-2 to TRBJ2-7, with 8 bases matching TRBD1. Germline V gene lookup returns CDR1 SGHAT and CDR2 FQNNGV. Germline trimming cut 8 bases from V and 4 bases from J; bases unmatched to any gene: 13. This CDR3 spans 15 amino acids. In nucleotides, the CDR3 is TGTGCCAGCTCCGGGACAGGTCCGCTCCTATACGAGCAGTACTTC. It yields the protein CASSGTGPLLYEQYF.

The CDR3 spells CSVEDTGGPAVEQYF. The CDR3 DNA reads as TGCAGCGTTGAAGATACAGGGGGTCCCGCGGTAGAGCAGTACTTC. This chain uses TRBV29-1 with TRBJ2-7; 8 nucleotides match TRBD1. Germline CDR1 reads SQVTM; CDR2 reads ANQGSEA. Germline trimming cut 0 bases from V and 7 bases from J; bases unmatched to any gene: 11. The CDR3 covers 15 residues.

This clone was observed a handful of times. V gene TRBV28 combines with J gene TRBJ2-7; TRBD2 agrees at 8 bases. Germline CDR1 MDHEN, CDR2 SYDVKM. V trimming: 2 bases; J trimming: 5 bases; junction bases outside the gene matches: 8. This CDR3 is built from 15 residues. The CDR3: CASSLGAGGSDEQYF. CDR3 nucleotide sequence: TGTGCCAGCAGTTTAGGGGCGGGGGGCTCGGACGAGCAGTACTTC.

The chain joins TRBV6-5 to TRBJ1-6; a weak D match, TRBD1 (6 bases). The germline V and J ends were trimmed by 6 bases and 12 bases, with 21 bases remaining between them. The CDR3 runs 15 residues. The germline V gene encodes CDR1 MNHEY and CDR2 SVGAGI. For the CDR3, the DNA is TGTGCCAGCAGCGGTACAGGGAATACGTGCTTACCCCTCCACTTT. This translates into CASSGTGNTCLPLHF.

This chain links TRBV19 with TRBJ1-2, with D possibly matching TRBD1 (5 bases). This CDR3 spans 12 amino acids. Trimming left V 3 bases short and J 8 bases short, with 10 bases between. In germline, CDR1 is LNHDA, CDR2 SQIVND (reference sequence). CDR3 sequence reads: CASSIPGRGYTF. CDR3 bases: TGTGCCAGTAGTATCCCAGGGCGAGGCTACACCTTC.

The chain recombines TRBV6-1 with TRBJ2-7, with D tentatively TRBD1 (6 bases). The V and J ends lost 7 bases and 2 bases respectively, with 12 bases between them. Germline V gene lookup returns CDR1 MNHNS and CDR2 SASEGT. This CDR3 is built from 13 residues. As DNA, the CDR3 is TGTGCCAGCATGGTGGGGGCCGCCTACGAGCAGTACTTC. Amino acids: CASMVGAAYEQYF.

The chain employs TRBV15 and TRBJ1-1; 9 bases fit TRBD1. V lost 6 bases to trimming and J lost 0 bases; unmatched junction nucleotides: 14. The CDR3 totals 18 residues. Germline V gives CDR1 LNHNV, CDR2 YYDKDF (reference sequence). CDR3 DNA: TGTGCCACCAGTTATTCCGGGACAGGGCACTCCATGAACACTGAAGCTTTCTTT. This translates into CATSYSGTGHSMNTEAFF.

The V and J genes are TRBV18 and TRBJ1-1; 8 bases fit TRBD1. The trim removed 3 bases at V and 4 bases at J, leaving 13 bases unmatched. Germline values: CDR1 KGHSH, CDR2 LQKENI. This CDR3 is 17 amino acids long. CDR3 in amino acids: CASSPPISGGRRTEAFF. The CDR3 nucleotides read TGTGCCAGCTCACCTCCTATATCAGGGGGCCGTCGCACTGAAGCTTTCTTT.

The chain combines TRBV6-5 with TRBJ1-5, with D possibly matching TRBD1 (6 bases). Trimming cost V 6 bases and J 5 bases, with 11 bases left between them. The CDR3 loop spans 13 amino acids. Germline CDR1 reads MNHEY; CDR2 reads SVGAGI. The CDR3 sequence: CASSPHRDQPQHF. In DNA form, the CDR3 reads TGTGCCAGCAGCCCACACAGGGATCAGCCCCAGCATTTT.

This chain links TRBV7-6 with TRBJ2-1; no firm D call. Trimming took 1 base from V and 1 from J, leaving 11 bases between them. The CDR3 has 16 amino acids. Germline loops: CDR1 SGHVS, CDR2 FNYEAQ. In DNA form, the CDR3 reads TGTGCCAGCAGCTTAGTCGCAGTCCCATCCTACAATGAGCAGTTCTTC. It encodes CASSLVAVPSYNEQFF. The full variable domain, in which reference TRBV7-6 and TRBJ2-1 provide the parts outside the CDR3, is GAGVSQSPRYKVTKRGQDVALRCDPISGHVSLYWYRQALGQGPEFLTYFNYEAQQDKSGLPNDRFSAERPEGSISTLTIQRTEQRDSAMYRCASSLVAVPSYNEQFFGPGTRLTVL.